The 17 T cell receptor beta chains given below trace back to one sample, sequenced in a study of cytomegalovirus exposure and HLA in healthy donors. The data were produced by immunoSEQ multiplex PCR, yet TCRdb's version contains in-frame clones alone and is incomplete. The sample lists 200,000 or so clones, roughly 82% seen once, with less than 8.5% in the top ten. The sample was PBMCs. Receptors were obtained from a man aged 18 to 29 in good health and CMV-seropositive.

This chain connects TRBV28 to TRBJ2-2; 12 nucleotides align to TRBD1. Germline V gene data show CDR1 as MDHEN and CDR2 as SYDVKM. V lost 6 bases to trimming and J lost 7 bases; unmatched junction nucleotides: 9. The CDR3 is 16 residues long. CDR3 loop: CASSPSGTGGNGELFF. The CDR3 coding sequence is TGTGCCAGCAGCCCTAGTGGGACAGGGGGCAACGGGGAGCTGTTTTTT. Full variable domain (missing parts from reference TRBV28 and TRBJ2-2): DVKVTQSSRYLVKRTGEKVFLECVQDMDHENMFWYRQDPGLGLRLIYFSYDVKMKEKGDIPEGYSVSREKKERFSLILESASTNQTSMYLCASSPSGTGGNGELFFGEGSRLTVL.

The V gene is TRBV2, the J gene TRBJ1-3; D gene unclear. Trimming took 1 base from V and 0 from J, leaving 10 bases between them. Per the germline V gene, CDR1 is SNHLY and CDR2 is FYNNEI. The CDR3 runs 16 residues. The CDR3 nucleotides are TGTGCCAGCAGTGAAGTGTGGAGCCGCTCTGGAAACACCATATATTTT. It specifies CASSEVWSRSGNTIYF.

The J gene is TRBJ2-2, the V gene TRBV27; 9 positions match TRBD1. Trimming at V came to 6 bases and at J to 6 bases, leaving 2 bases not matched to a gene. The CDR3 extends over 13 amino acids. CDR1 and CDR2 (germline): MNHEY, SMNVEV (reference sequence). The CDR3 DNA follows: TGTGCCAGCAGAACAGGGGGCCCCGGGGAGCTGTTTTTT. Amino acids: CASRTGGPGELFF.

This chain joins TRBV25-1 and TRBJ2-1; TRBD2 matches 9 bases. The germline gives CDR1 MGHDK, CDR2 SYGVNS. This CDR3 has 16 residues. With V trimmed by 3 bases and J by 2 bases, 5 bases remained unmatched. The CDR3 DNA follows: TGTGCCAGCAGTGATTCTAGCGGGATCACCTACAATGAGCAGTTCTTC. This codes for CASSDSSGITYNEQFF.

This clone was found a few times. This chain uses TRBV6-5 with TRBJ1-4; perhaps TRBD1 as D (6 bases). The CDR3 is 13 residues long. Germline CDR1 MNHEY, CDR2 SVGAGI. Between the trimmed V and J ends, which lost 6 bases and 8 bases, there was a span of 13 bases. DNA for the CDR3: TGTGCCAGCAGAACGCAGGGGCTCGAAAAACTGTTTTTT. Its protein product is CASRTQGLEKLFF.

This clone was picked up one time. V is TRBV29-1 and J is TRBJ1-2, with TRBD1 matching 12 bases. V lost 6 bases and J lost 4; bases outside the gene matches: 6. The germline gives CDR1 SQVTM, CDR2 ANQGSEA. The CDR3 sequence is 14 residues long. CDR3 DNA sequence: TGCAGCGTATACCGGGACAGGGGGCCCTATGGCTACACCTTC. Protein sequence: CSVYRDRGPYGYTF.

V is TRBV28 and J is TRBJ1-2; D not resolved. This CDR3 contains 12 residues. Germline CDR1 reads MDHEN; CDR2 reads SYDVKM. The CDR3 sequence: CVTAREFDGYTF. CDR3 in DNA: TGTGTCACAGCACGGGAATTCGACGGCTACACCTTC.

This chain links TRBV27 with TRBJ1-1; no firm D call. Germline CDR1 is MNHEY and CDR2 is SMNVEV (reference sequence). The CDR3 runs to 14 residues. V shed 5 bases and J shed 3 bases, with 13 bases lying between them. CDR3 in amino acids: CASSVTWRDTEAFF. In DNA, the CDR3 is TGTGCCAGCAGTGTTACGTGGAGGGACACTGAAGCTTTCTTT.

The chain uses TRBV30 and TRBJ2-1, with D possibly TRBD2 on 6 matching bases. V shed 5 bases and J shed 2 bases, with 16 bases lying between them. This CDR3 is 15 amino acids long. CDR1 is GTSNPN, CDR2 SVGIG, per germline (reference sequence). The CDR3: CAWGARAGPYNEQFF. Here the CDR3 DNA reads TGTGCCTGGGGCGCGAGGGCGGGGCCCTACAATGAGCAGTTCTTC. Supplemented by reference TRBV30 and TRBJ2-1, the full variable domain reads SQTIHQWPATLVQPVGSPLSLECTVEGTSNPNLYWYRQAAGRGLQLLFYSVGIGQISSEVPQNLSASRPQDRQFILSSKKLLLSDSGFYLCAWGARAGPYNEQFFGPGTRLTVL.

The CDR3 DNA reads TGTGCCAGCAGTGAAGGAGCCTTGGCAGGGCTCTACGAGCAGTACTTC. Encoded protein: CASSEGALAGLYEQYF. V gene TRBV2 combines with J gene TRBJ2-7, with D possibly matching TRBD1 (5 bases). V lost 1 base, J lost 3 bases, and 16 bases lay in between. The CDR3 runs 16 residues. Germline-derived CDR1 and CDR2 are SNHLY and FYNNEI.

The chain has TRBV9 and TRBJ2-1; 7 bases map to TRBD2. Germline V gene data show CDR1 as SGDLS and CDR2 as YYNGEE. Germline trimming cut 4 bases from V and 4 bases from J; bases unmatched to any gene: 14. The CDR3 has 17 amino acids. Written as DNA, the CDR3 is TGTGCCAGCAGCCCCAGACCCCCTAGCGGAGTTTACAATGAGCAGTTCTTC. This gives the protein CASSPRPPSGVYNEQFF.

This clone has only a few counts. CDR3 DNA: TGTGCCTGGAGTGTGGGACAGGGTGTCCCTGAAGCTTTCTTT. Translation gives CAWSVGQGVPEAFF. This sequence joins TRBV30 and TRBJ1-1; 9 positions agree with TRBD1. This CDR3 region has 14 residues. The J segment lost 6 bases and the V segment lost 0 bases, leaving 5 bases of the junction unmatched. Germline CDR1 is GTSNPN and CDR2 is SVGIG (reference sequence).

The chain links TRBV4-2 to TRBJ2-1, with 9 nucleotides matching TRBD1. Germline CDR1 and CDR2: LGHNA and YNFKEQ. CDR3 size: 17 residues. V lost 2 bases to trimming and J lost 1 base; unmatched junction nucleotides: 6. CDR3 DNA sequence: TGTGCCAGCAGCCAAAGAGGACAGGGGATTTCCTACAATGAGCAGTTCTTC. Translating it yields CASSQRGQGISYNEQFF.

The J gene is TRBJ2-2, the V gene TRBV5-4; 8 nucleotides line up with TRBD1. With V trimmed by 4 bases and J by 6 bases, 5 bases remained unmatched. Germline loops: CDR1 SGHNT, CDR2 YYREEE (reference sequence). There are 14 residues in the CDR3. CDR3 DNA sequence: TGTGCCAGCAGCCAGGACAGGGCGGCCGGGGAGCTGTTTTTT. Encoded protein: CASSQDRAAGELFF.

A word on this clone: This same CDR3 is encoded by further DNA sequences in the sample. This chain connects TRBV27 to TRBJ2-1, with 14 bases identical to TRBD2. From germline, CDR1 is MNHEY and CDR2 SMNVEV (reference sequence). CDR3 length: 15 amino acids. Germline trimming cut 4 bases from V and 7 bases from J; bases unmatched to any gene: 3. CDR3 coding DNA: TGTGCCAGCAGTTCGGGACTAGCGGGAGTAAATGAGCAGTTCTTC. Residues: CASSSGLAGVNEQFF.

The chain joins TRBV5-4 to TRBJ2-5, with 8 bases lining up with TRBD1. This CDR3 contains 14 residues. V shed 4 bases and J 4 bases; nucleotides not matched to a gene: 6. Looked up from germline, CDR1 is SGHNT and CDR2 is YYREEE (reference sequence). CDR3 sequence: CASSPDRGRETQYF. The DNA for the CDR3 is TGTGCCAGCAGCCCAGACAGGGGTCGAGAGACCCAGTACTTC.

The chain recombines TRBV4-3 with TRBJ2-1; D is possibly TRBD2 (6 bases). Germline V CDR1 and CDR2: LGHNA, YSLEER. There are 16 residues in the CDR3. The germline V and J ends were trimmed by 2 bases and 0 bases, with 11 bases remaining between them. CDR3 coding DNA: TGCGCCAGCAGCCAACTAGCGACTACCTCCTACAATGAGCAGTTCTTC. Amino acid sequence: CASSQLATTSYNEQFF.